What follows are 8 T cell receptor beta chains derived from one specimen sequenced in a study of radiation and T cells in renal cell carcinoma. Sequencing was performed with immunoSEQ multiplex PCR; in TCRdb, only in-frame clones are kept and a portion is missing. The sample contains over 120,000 clones, 75% to 90% of which appear only once. Time point of the sample: blood 4 weeks post-SBRT, at nephrectomy. Indicated treatment: 15 Gy SBRT to primary tumor, nephrectomy 4 weeks later. This sample comprised blood, obtained from a patient whose treatment included radiotherapy and nephrectomy. These receptors were collected from a woman aged 50 to 60 with renal cell carcinoma.

The rearrangement links TRBV4-3 to TRBJ1-4; perhaps TRBD1 as D (5 bases). Germline V lookup: CDR1 LGHNA, CDR2 YSLEER. V lost 5 bases to trimming and J lost 7 bases, with 11 bases between them. The CDR3 extends over 13 amino acids. The CDR3 nucleotides read TGCGCCAGCAGCTTGGGGGGGAGTGAAAAACTGTTTTTT. It yields the protein CASSLGGSEKLFF.

The chain has TRBV7-2 and TRBJ2-1, with 8 bases lining up with TRBD1. Losses at the gene ends were 3 bases for V and 12 bases for J; bases not matched to a gene: 10. Germline V gives CDR1 SGHTA, CDR2 FQGNSA. The CDR3 has 14 amino acids. The CDR3 DNA is TGTGCCAGCAGCTTGCCCGACAGGGGCCCGGGGCAGTTCTTC. Translated, it gives CASSLPDRGPGQFF.

The V call is TRBV7-9, the J call TRBJ2-3, with unresolved D. This CDR3 region has 14 residues. Trimming left V 2 bases short and J 6 bases short, with 12 bases between. Germline V CDR1 and CDR2: SEHNR, FQNEAQ (reference sequence). CDR3 sequence reads: CASSLTLSVDTQYF. The CDR3 DNA reads as TGTGCCAGCAGCTTAACTCTCTCGGTGGATACGCAGTATTTT. Using reference TRBV7-9 and TRBJ2-3 for the parts outside the CDR3, the full variable domain is DTGVSQNPRHKITKRGQNVTFRCDPISEHNRLYWYRQTLGQGPEFLTYFQNEAQLEKSRLLSDRFSAERPKGSFSTLEIQRTEQGDSAMYLCASSLTLSVDTQYFGPGTRLTVL.

This clone came up once. J is TRBJ2-4 and V is TRBV19; D unclear. The CDR3 consists of 13 residues. Germline CDR1 and CDR2: LNHDA and SQIVND (reference sequence). The CDR3 nucleotides read TGTGCGACTCGCCCGTTAGCCAAAAACATTCAGTACTTC. Amino acid sequence: CATRPLAKNIQYF.

The chain employs TRBV9 and TRBJ2-1, with D possibly being TRBD2 (6 bases). The length of the CDR3 is 16 residues. Germline V gene data show CDR1 as SGDLS and CDR2 as YYNGEE. V lost 0 bases, J lost 2 bases, and 12 bases lay in between. The CDR3 DNA sequence: TGTGCCAGCAGCGTAGTAGCGGTTGATCCCTACAATGAGCAGTTCTTC. This sequence encodes CASSVVAVDPYNEQFF.

This clone was seen more than once but under ten times. J is TRBJ1-2 and V is TRBV30; no clear D. CDR1 is GTSNPN and CDR2 is SVGIG in the germline V gene (reference sequence). The CDR3 has 8 residues. Trimming pared 2 bases from V and 12 bases from J, leaving 4 bases between. CDR3 loop: CAWSPHTF. In nucleotides, the CDR3 is TGTGCCTGGAGTCCTCACACCTTC.

The V and J genes are TRBV7-2 and TRBJ2-7; D might be TRBD1 or TRBD2, each matching 5 bases. Trimming took 5 bases from V and 9 from J, leaving 14 bases between them. The germline V gene has CDR1 SGHTA and CDR2 FQGNSA. There are 12 residues in the CDR3. CDR3: CASSAHRDGQYF. CDR3 nucleotide sequence: TGTGCCAGCAGCGCCCACCGGGACGGGCAGTACTTC.

The CDR3 DNA is TGTGCCAGCAGCTTACCTCGGGGTCCGGGGGGGTACGAGCAGTACTTC. Protein: CASSLPRGPGGYEQYF. This chain links TRBV7-8 with TRBJ2-7; 8 bases line up with TRBD2. V dropped 2 bases and J dropped 4; count of bases not matched to a gene: 10. CDR3 length: 16 amino acids. Germline V gene sequence: CDR1 SGHVS, CDR2 FQNEAQ.